The entry below describes one TCR beta chain. Its antigen remains unknown. This sample is part of a study of T cells in localized non-small cell lung cancer. Notes on the study in general: Within adjacent lung there appeared a median about 54 of the top 100 tumor clones. The greatest T cell clonality was found in uninvolved adjacent lung (higher than in tumor). Elevated blood T cell density was associated with longer overall survival. Without multi-region sequencing, intratumor heterogeneity could not be excluded.

Method: immunoSEQ multiplex PCR; TCRdb's copy keeps in-frame clones and lacks some. This table has roughly 11,000 clones, approximately 81% appearing once. Trimming pared 4 bases from V and 8 bases from J, leaving 21 bases between. This CDR3 is built from 15 residues. In germline, CDR1 is SGHRS, CDR2 YFSETQ. The starting material was peripheral blood, obtained before any cancer treatment. The chain links TRBV5-1 to TRBJ1-1; D unclear. The receptor comes from a male donor older than 55 with stage I lung adenocarcinoma. The CDR3 protein is CASSAGRHTMGEAFF. For the CDR3, the DNA is TGCGCCAGCAGCGCCGGAAGACACACGATGGGGGAAGCTTTCTTT.